Listed below are T cell receptor beta chains from one sample, sequenced in a study of regulatory T cells in long-lasting Graves disease. TCRdb analysed the multiplex PCR reads with MiXCR anew, one entry per CDR3 protein. The table records 650,000 to 850,000 distinct CDR3 sequences, roughly 30% of them present only once. Sequencing used peripheral blood mononuclear cells (PBMCs), obtained when the disease was refractory, from a patient treated with antithyroid drugs. Receptor source: a female donor with Graves disease. Both conserved end residues are part of each CDR3. D genes are given only for firm matches. The size of a clone is reported for some rows only, either as once, few or many, or as a class for expanded clones.

abundance	d_gene	v_gene	j_gene	CDR3aa	CDR3nt
-	-	TRBV12-5	TRBJ2-7	CASGLVLDRQSYYEQYF	TGTGCTAGTGGTTTGGTCCTCGACAGACAGAGTTACTACGAGCAGTACTTC
few	TRBD1	TRBV7-9	TRBJ2-7	CASSLLIGTGRRTLPYEQYF	TGTGCCAGCAGCTTGCTGATCGGGACAGGGCGTCGGACCCTACCCTACGAGCAGTACTTC
many	-	TRBV28	TRBJ1-2	CASSSSTTADYGYTF	-
many	-	TRBV11-2	TRBJ1-2	CASTRDGTGYTF	TGTGCCAGCACCAGGGACGGCACTGGCTACACCTTC
-	-	TRBV30	TRBJ2-7	CAWSVRRQHYEQYF	TGTGCCTGGAGTGTACGTCGGCAGCACTACGAGCAGTACTTC
-	TRBD2	TRBV29-1	TRBJ2-7	CSVELAGIQQYF	TGCAGCGTTGAACTAGCGGGAATACAGCAGTACTTC
few	TRBD2	TRBV9	TRBJ2-5	CASSLISGAARGTQYF	TGTGCCAGCAGTCTTATTAGCGGGGCCGCACGGGGGACCCAGTACTTC
few	-	TRBV7-3	TRBJ2-5	CASSLTGSKETQYF	TGTGCCAGCAGCTTAACGGGGAGTAAAGAGACCCAGTACTTC
-	-	TRBV20-1	TRBJ1-4	CSAWGQGRVPNEKLFF	TGCAGTGCCTGGGGCCAGGGGCGCGTCCCTAATGAAAAACTGTTTTTT
many	TRBD1	TRBV12-3/TRBV12-4	TRBJ2-5	CASSIGGSETQYF	TGTGCCAGCAGTATAGGGGGCTCCGAGACCCAGTACTTC
few	-	TRBV30	TRBJ1-2	CAFLLDSNYGYTF	TGTGCCTTCCTACTGGACAGCAACTATGGCTACACCTTC
many	-	TRBV20-1	TRBJ2-5	CSASRASRETQYF	TGCAGTGCTAGCCGGGCTTCCCGGGAGACCCAGTACTTC
-	TRBD1	TRBV5-1	TRBJ1-4	CASSLADRGRGKLFF	TGCGCCAGCAGCTTGGCAGACAGGGGGCGAGGAAAACTGTTTTTT
-	TRBD1	TRBV7-9	TRBJ1-2	CASSRRQGRDGYTF	TGTGCCAGCAGCAGAAGACAGGGCCGTGATGGCTACACCTTC
many	-	TRBV24-1	TRBJ1-1	CATSGGAGNTEAFF	TGTGCCACCAGTGGCGGGGCCGGGAACACTGAAGCTTTCTTT
few	TRBD1	TRBV2	TRBJ2-7	CASTFRDREAEQYF	TGTGCCAGCACCTTTAGGGACAGGGAGGCCGAGCAGTACTTC
few	-	TRBV6-2/TRBV6-3	TRBJ2-5	CASSVRRGGSETQYF	TGTGCCAGCAGTGTACGTAGGGGGGGCTCAGAGACCCAGTACTTC
once	TRBD1	TRBV19	TRBJ2-7	CASSRRDRGNYEQYF	TGTGCCAGTAGTAGAAGGGACAGGGGAAACTACGAGCAGTACTTC